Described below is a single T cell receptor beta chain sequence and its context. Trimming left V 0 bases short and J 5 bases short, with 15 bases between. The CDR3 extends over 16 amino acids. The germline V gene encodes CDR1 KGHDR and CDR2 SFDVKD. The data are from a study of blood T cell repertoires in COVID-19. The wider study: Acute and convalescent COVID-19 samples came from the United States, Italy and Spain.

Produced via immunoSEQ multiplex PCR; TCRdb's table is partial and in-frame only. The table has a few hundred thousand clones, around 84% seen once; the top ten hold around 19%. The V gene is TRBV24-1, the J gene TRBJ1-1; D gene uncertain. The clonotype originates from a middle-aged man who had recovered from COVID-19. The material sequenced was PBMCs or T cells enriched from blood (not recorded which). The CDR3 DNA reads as TGTGCCACCAGTGATTTGGGTATTGGAGGAGATACTGAAGCTTTCTTT. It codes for CATSDLGIGGDTEAFF.